The clone carrying this T cell receptor beta chain has just one count. This entry is derived from a study of blood T cell repertoires in COVID-19. Data came from immunoSEQ multiplex PCR; TCRdb stores just in-frame clones and leaves some out. This table holds 200,000 to 250,000 clones, roughly four fifths found once. In germline, CDR1 is ENHRY, CDR2 SYGVKD. This CDR3 has 14 amino acids. V lost 2 bases and J 3 bases, leaving 10 bases between the germline ends. This sequence joins TRBV10-3 and TRBJ1-1, with unresolved D. The sequenced material came from peripheral blood. The sequence was obtained from a woman older than 75 with COVID-19, enrolled during active disease. The CDR3 nucleotides read TGTGCCATCAGTGAGCCCCGGGTCTACACTGAAGCTTTCTTT. It is translated as CAISEPRVYTEAFF.